Shown below are 4 T cell receptor beta chains from a single sample sequenced in a study of CD8 T cells in Susac syndrome. Random hexamers were used to reverse transcribe roughly 0.45 to 1 ug of RNA. TCRdb reanalysed the immunoSEQ multiplex PCR reads using MiXCR and keeps one entry per CDR3 protein. The sample carries roughly 180,000 distinct CDR3 sequences, approximately 94% recorded once. Sequences were obtained from CD4+ T cells from PBMCs. These receptors originate from a human donor in good health.

The chain uses TRBV4-2 and TRBJ2-7; D is undetermined. The CDR3 loop spans 15 amino acids. Germline V gene lookup returns CDR1 LGHNA and CDR2 YNFKEQ. The V end was cut by 0 bases, the J end by 3 bases, with 12 bases between. The CDR3 DNA follows: TGTGCCAGCAGCCAAGAGATCGACACCCGCTACGAGCAGTACTTC. This encodes CASSQEIDTRYEQYF.

V gene TRBV29-1 combines with J gene TRBJ2-3; 13 bases are a match to TRBD2. The CDR3 contains 14 residues. V lost 6 bases, J lost 4 bases, and 4 bases stayed unmatched. Germline V lookup: CDR1 SQVTM, CDR2 ANQGSEA. The CDR3 reads CSVRTSGSSDTQYF. CDR3 nucleotide sequence: TGCAGCGTCCGGACTAGCGGGAGTTCAGATACGCAGTATTTT.

The count of this clonotype is one. The J gene is TRBJ2-1, the V gene TRBV20-1, with D possibly TRBD1 on 5 matching bases. This CDR3 comprises 14 residues. Germline V gives CDR1 DFQATT, CDR2 SNEGSKA (reference sequence). V lost 3 bases and J 7 bases, leaving 16 bases between the germline ends. CDR3 loop: CSASRAPTRNEQFF. In DNA, the CDR3 is TGCAGTGCTAGCAGGGCCCCGACGCGAAATGAGCAGTTCTTC.

This sequence joins TRBV5-1 and TRBJ2-7; 9 bases align to TRBD2. Germline V CDR1 and CDR2: SGHRS, YFSETQ. The V and J ends lost 4 bases and 3 bases, in that order; junction bases with no gene match: 5. CDR3 length equals 14 residues. The CDR3 bases are TGCGCCAGCAGCCCAGTAGCGGGAGACTACGAGCAGTACTTC. Translating gives CASSPVAGDYEQYF.